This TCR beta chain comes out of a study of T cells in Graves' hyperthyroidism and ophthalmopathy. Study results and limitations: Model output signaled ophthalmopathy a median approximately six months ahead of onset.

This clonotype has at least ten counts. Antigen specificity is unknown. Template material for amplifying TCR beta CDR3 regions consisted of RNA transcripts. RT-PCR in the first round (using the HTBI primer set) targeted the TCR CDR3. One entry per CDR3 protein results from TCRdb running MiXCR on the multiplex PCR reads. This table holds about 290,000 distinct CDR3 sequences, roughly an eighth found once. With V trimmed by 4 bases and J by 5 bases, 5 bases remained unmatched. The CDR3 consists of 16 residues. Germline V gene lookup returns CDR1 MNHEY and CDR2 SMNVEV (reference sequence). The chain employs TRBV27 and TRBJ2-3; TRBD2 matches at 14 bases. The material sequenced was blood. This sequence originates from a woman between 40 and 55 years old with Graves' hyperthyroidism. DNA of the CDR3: TGTGCCAGCAGTTCGGGACTAGCGGGAGTCGGAGATACGCAGTATTTT. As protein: CASSSGLAGVGDTQYF.